These T cell receptor beta chains were read from a single sample in a study of tumor and adjacent non-tumor tissue in lung cancer. From the multiplex PCR reads, TCRdb called clonotypes with MiXCR, one entry per CDR3 protein. Among 65,000 to 95,000 distinct CDR3 sequences listed, around 65% were seen once. Source material: lung tumor tissue. These receptors were collected from a woman between 70 and 85 years old with non-small cell lung cancer. Each CDR3 is given without its conserved first and last residue. Not all rows give a size; the values are once, few, many and, for expanded clones, a class.

cdr3_aa j_call v_call clone_size
ASCSTGVGTSYEQY TRBJ2-7 TRBV12-3/TRBV12-4 few
ASSPSTSVRGNSYEQY TRBJ2-7 TRBV4-1 -
SVEDTGTGPLNTQY TRBJ2-3 TRBV29-1 -
PSSYRPAGTDTQY TRBJ2-3 TRBV6-5 once
SVVADGLAERGEQY TRBJ2-7 TRBV29-1 -
ASIPGLDFQGTQY TRBJ2-5 TRBV28 -
TSTPRTASNYGHT TRBJ1-2 TRBV7-8 -
ASRRSVQLNTEAF TRBJ1-1 TRBV28 many
VGKREAGDEQF TRBJ2-1 TRBV5-4 -
TSINFNYEQY TRBJ2-7 TRBV5-8 -
ASSRQGAASGYT TRBJ1-2 TRBV6-1 many
ASSLRDDRCNQPQH TRBJ1-5 TRBV10-2 -
SVGVTDLNYGYT TRBJ1-2 TRBV29-1 -
RVLTRDKIEQF TRBJ2-1 TRBV29-1 -
TSGPTSGGYNEQF TRBJ2-1 TRBV12-3/TRBV12-4 -
ASSRTGVGFYEQF TRBJ2-1 TRBV4-1 -
ASSRGSKQF TRBJ2-1 TRBV6-2/TRBV6-3 -
ASSVLTGIPYEQY TRBJ2-7 TRBV6-1 -
ASSQGIMGGRVSGYT TRBJ1-2 TRBV4-2 many